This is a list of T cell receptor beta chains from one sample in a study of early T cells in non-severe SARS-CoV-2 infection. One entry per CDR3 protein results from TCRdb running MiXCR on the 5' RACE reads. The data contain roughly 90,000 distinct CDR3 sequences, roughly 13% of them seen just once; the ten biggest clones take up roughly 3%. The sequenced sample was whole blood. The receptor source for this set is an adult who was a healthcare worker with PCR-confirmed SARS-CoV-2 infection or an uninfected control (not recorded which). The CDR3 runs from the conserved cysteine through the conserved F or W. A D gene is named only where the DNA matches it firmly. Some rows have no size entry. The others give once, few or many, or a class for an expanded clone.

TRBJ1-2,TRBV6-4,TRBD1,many,CASSERTGKLPYGYTF,TGTGCCAGCAGTGAAAGGACAGGGAAACTCCCCTATGGCTACACCTTC
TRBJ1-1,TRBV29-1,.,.,CSVTGENTEAFF,TGCAGCGTGACAGGAGAGAACACTGAAGCTTTCTTT
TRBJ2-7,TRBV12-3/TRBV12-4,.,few,CASSLTEFYEQYF,TGTGCCAGCAGTTTGACGGAGTTCTACGAGCAGTACTTC
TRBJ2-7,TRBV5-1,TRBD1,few,CASSSVPGQGSEQYF,TGCGCCAGCAGCTCTGTCCCGGGACAGGGGAGCGAGCAGTACTTC
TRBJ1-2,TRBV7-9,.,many,CASSSIPPSPYGYTF,TGTGCCAGCAGCTCGATCCCCCCGTCCCCCTATGGCTACACCTTC
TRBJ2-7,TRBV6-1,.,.,CASSEFWDGSYEQYF,TGTGCCAGCAGTGAATTTTGGGACGGTTCCTACGAGCAGTACTTC
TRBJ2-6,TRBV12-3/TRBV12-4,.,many,CASSPSVSLSGANVLTF,TGTGCCAGCAGCCCCTCTGTATCCCTCTCTGGGGCCAACGTCCTGACTTTC
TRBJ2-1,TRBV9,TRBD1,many,CASRPGQAYNEQFF,TGTGCCAGCAGGCCGGGACAGGCCTACAATGAGCAGTTCTTC
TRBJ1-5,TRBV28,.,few,CASSLESWTGLSNQPQHF,TGTGCCAGCAGTTTAGAAAGCTGGACTGGGTTGAGCAATCAGCCCCAGCATTTT
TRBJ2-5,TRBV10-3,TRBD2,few,CAISEPRGASWETQYF,TGTGCCATCAGTGAACCGCGGGGGGCGTCTTGGGAGACCCAGTACTTC
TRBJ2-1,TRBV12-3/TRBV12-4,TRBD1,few,CASSPWTGGVVNEQFF,TGTGCCAGCAGTCCTTGGACAGGGGGCGTGGTGAATGAGCAGTTCTTC
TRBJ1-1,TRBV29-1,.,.,CSVRAAEAFF,TGCAGCGTGAGGGCGGCTGAAGCTTTCTTT
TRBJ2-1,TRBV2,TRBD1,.,CASSGGQGAYNEQFF,TGTGCCAGCAGTGGAGGACAGGGGGCCTACAATGAGCAGTTCTTC
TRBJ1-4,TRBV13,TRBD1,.,CASSYSGTGDEKLFF,TGTGCCAGCAGCTACTCCGGGACAGGGGACGAAAAACTGTTTTTT
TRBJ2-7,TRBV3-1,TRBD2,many,CASSQETAGGRYEQYF,TGTGCCAGCAGCCAAGAGACCGCGGGGGGGCGTTACGAGCAGTACTTC
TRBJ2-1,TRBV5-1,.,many,CASSSPDEQFF,TGCGCCAGCAGCTCACCGGATGAGCAGTTCTTC
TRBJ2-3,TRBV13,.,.,CASSLGRGTQYF,TGTGCCAGCAGCTTGGGGCGGGGTACGCAGTATTTT
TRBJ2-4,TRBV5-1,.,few,CASSLSGVEDIQYF,TGCGCCAGCAGCCTCTCCGGGGTGGAGGACATTCAGTACTTC
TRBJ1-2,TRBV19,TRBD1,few,CASRRGQNYGYTF,TGTGCCAGTAGGCGGGGACAGAACTATGGCTACACCTTC
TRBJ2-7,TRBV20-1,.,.,CSARWRAYEQYF,TGCAGTGCTAGGTGGCGGGCCTACGAGCAGTACTTC